The entry below gives a single T cell receptor (beta chain) sequence along with its context. Its antigen is unknown. Genomic DNA, the template, was used for profiling of the TCR beta VDJ and CDR3. TCRdb processed the reads anew with MiXCR; each CDR3 protein has one entry. The table records 150,000 to 200,000 distinct CDR3 sequences, about 48% of them present only once. This CDR3 is built from 15 residues. The germline gives CDR1 KGHDR, CDR2 SFDVKD. Trimming took 3 bases from V and 7 from J, leaving 15 bases between them. The sequenced patients had an expansion of CD8+CD57+ cells seen by flow cytometry. There was no therapy given to any patient before the blood sampling took place. This sample stems from a study of CD8+CD57+ T cells in acquired aplastic anemia. About the research overall: The sorted CD4+ and CD8+ cells yielded an average roughly 3 ug of DNA. Study-level points and caveats: A significant difference in CD8+ Simpson's diversity between patients and controls was not found.

The sequence derives from a human donor with aplastic anemia. The chain carries TRBV24-1 and TRBJ2-1, with D perhaps matching TRBD2 (5 bases). Sequencing was done on a sample of sorted CD4+, CD8+, or CD8+CD57+ T cells (not recorded which) from PBMCs. CDR3 amino acids: CATSDPVSWRNEQFF. The CDR3 DNA reads TGTGCCACCAGTGATCCAGTATCTTGGAGGAATGAGCAGTTCTTC.